This TCR beta chain appears in the sequencing data of a study of shared clonotypes between healthy human individuals. Study-level results: Clonotype sharing among donors, it was expected, would be affected by sequencing depth.

Germline CDR1 GTSNPN, CDR2 SVGIG (reference sequence). V lost 4 bases to trimming and J lost 4 bases, with 16 bases between them. The CDR3 loop spans 14 amino acids. On this clone: The antigen remains unidentified.

Sorted-subset replicate PCR reactions contained roughly 200 ng DNA, corresponding to about 30,000 T cell genomes. TCRdb's table, derived via immunoSEQ multiplex PCR, lists solely in-frame clones and lacks some. Here the sample spans about 1 million clones, about 75% being singletons. The sequenced sample consisted of memory CD4+ T cells sorted from blood. Subset described: CD45RA-negative fraction. The source is a man younger than 35 in good health. V gene TRBV30 combines with J gene TRBJ1-2; D is ambiguous. In DNA, the CDR3 is TGTGCCTGGACAAGATACGAGTCCCCCTATGGCTACACCTTC. Its translation: CAWTRYESPYGYTF.